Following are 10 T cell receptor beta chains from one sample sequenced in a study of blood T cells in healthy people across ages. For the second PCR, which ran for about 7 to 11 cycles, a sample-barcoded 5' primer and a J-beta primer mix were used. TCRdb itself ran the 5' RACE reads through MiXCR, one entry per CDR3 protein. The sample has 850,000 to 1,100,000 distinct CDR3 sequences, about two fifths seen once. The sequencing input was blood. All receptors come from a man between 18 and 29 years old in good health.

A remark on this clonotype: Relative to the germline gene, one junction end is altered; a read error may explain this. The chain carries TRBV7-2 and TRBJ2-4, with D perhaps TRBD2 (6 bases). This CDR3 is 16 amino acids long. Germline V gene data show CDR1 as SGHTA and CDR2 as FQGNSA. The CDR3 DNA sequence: TGTGCCAGCAACTTACGGCGGGGTAGCCCCTACAATGAGCAGTACTTC. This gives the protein CASNLRRGSPYNEQYF.

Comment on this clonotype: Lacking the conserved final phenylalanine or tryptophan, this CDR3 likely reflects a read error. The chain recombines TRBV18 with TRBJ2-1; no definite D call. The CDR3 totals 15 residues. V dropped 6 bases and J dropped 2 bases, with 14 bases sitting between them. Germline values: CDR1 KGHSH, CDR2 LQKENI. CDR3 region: CASSVPSAPYNEQFL. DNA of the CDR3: TGTGCCAGCTCGGTCCCCAGCGCTCCCTACAATGAGCAGTTCCTC.

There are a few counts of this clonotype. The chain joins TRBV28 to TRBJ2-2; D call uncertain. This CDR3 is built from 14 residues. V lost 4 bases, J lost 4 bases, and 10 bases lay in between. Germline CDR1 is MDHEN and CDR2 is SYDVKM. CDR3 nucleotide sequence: TGTGCCAGCAGTTCCCGGACCGGCACCGGGGAGCTGTTTTTT. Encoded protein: CASSSRTGTGELFF.

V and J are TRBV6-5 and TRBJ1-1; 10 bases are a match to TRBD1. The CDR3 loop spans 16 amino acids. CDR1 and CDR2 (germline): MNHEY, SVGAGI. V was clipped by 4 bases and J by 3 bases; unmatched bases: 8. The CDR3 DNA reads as TGTGCCAGCAGTTCGCGGACAGGGGGAAGAGACACTGAAGCTTTCTTT. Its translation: CASSSRTGGRDTEAFF.

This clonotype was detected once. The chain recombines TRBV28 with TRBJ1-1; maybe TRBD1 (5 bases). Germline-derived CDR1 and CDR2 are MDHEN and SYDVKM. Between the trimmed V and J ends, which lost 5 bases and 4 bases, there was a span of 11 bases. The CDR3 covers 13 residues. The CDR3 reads CASSVREVTEAFF. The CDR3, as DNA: TGTGCCAGCAGTGTCAGGGAGGTCACTGAAGCTTTCTTT. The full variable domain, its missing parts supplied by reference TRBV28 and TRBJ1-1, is DVKVTQSSRYLVKRTGEKVFLECVQDMDHENMFWYRQDPGLGLRLIYFSYDVKMKEKGDIPEGYSVSREKKERFSLILESASTNQTSMYLCASSVREVTEAFFGQGTRLTVV.

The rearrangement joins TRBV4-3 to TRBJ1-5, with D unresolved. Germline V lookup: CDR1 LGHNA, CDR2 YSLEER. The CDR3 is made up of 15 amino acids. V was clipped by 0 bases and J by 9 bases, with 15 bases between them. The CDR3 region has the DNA TGCGCCAGCAGCCAAGATGTGTATCGGGCGGGGCCCCAGCATTTT. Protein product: CASSQDVYRAGPQHF.

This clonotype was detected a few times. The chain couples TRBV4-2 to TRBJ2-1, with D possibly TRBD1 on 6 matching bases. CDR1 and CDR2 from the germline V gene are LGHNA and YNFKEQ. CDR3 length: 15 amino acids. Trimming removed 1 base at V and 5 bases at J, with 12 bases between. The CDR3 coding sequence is TGTGCCAGCAGCCAAGGCCAAAAGGGGGACAATGAGCAGTTCTTC. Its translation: CASSQGQKGDNEQFF.

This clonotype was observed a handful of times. The CDR3: CASSPFQSNQPQHF. The CDR3 DNA is TGTGCCAGCAGCCCCTTCCAGTCAAATCAGCCCCAGCATTTT. V is TRBV27 and J is TRBJ1-5, with D uncertain. The CDR3 is 14 residues long. CDR1 and CDR2 (germline): MNHEY, SMNVEV (reference sequence). Trimming stripped 6 bases from V and 4 bases from J, with 13 bases between.

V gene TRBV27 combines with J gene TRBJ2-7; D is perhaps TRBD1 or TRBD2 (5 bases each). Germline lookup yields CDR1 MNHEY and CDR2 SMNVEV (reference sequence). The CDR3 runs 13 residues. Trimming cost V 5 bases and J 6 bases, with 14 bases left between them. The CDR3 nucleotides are TGTGCCAGCAGTGTATTCCGGGACGGCGAGCAGTACTTC. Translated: CASSVFRDGEQYF.

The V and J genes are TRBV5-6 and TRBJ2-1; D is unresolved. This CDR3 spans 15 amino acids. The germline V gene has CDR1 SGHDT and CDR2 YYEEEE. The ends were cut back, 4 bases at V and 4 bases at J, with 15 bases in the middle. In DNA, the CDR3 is TGTGCCAGCAGCGATATCCGGAACACGTACAATGAGCAGTTCTTC. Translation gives CASSDIRNTYNEQFF.